Listed here are 29 T cell receptor beta chains from one sample, sequenced in a study of early T cells in non-severe SARS-CoV-2 infection. TCRdb independently ran MiXCR on the 5' RACE reads; one entry per CDR3 protein. The data contain approximately 98,000 distinct CDR3 sequences, roughly 12% of them singletons. The sequenced sample consisted of whole blood. Every receptor here comes from an adult who was a healthcare worker with PCR-confirmed SARS-CoV-2 infection or an uninfected control (not recorded which).

The rearrangement uses TRBV20-1 and TRBJ2-7; TRBD2 matches at 14 bases. Germline CDR1 is DFQATT and CDR2 is SNEGSKA (reference sequence). V lost 6 bases to trimming and J lost 13 bases; unmatched junction nucleotides: 11. This CDR3 comprises 13 residues. The CDR3 DNA reads as TGCAGTGCAATGCCGGGACTAGCGGGAGAGCCCTACTTC. It encodes CSAMPGLAGEPYF.

The chain is built from TRBV29-1 and TRBJ2-1, with D perhaps TRBD1 (6 bases). V lost 8 bases to trimming and J lost 0 bases, with 14 bases between them. Looked up from germline, CDR1 is SQVTM and CDR2 is ANQGSEA. CDR3 size: 14 residues. CDR3 in DNA: TGCAGCCCAGTCGGACAGAGCTCCTACAATGAGCAGTTCTTC. Protein product: CSPVGQSSYNEQFF.

V is TRBV6-1 and J is TRBJ2-1, with 12 bases that match TRBD2. Trimming removed 5 bases from V and 4 bases from J; junction bases left unmatched: 6. The CDR3 extends over 16 amino acids. Germline assignment: CDR1 MNHNS and CDR2 SASEGT. CDR3 amino acids: CASSFGGLAGYNEQFF. The CDR3 nucleotides read TGTGCCAGCAGTTTTGGTGGACTAGCGGGGTACAATGAGCAGTTCTTC.

J is TRBJ2-7 and V is TRBV2; TRBD2 aligns across 11 bases. The germline gives CDR1 SNHLY, CDR2 FYNNEI. V lost 8 bases and J lost 3; bases outside the gene matches: 3. The CDR3 totals 13 residues. The CDR3 here is CASLAGGSYEQYF. The CDR3 DNA reads as TGTGCCAGCCTAGCGGGAGGTAGCTACGAGCAGTACTTC.

This clonotype was seen a few times. The CDR3 reads CAWSSGVYTGELFF. As DNA, the CDR3 is TGTGCCTGGAGTAGCGGGGTTTATACCGGGGAGCTGTTTTTT. This chain links TRBV30 with TRBJ2-2; 7 bases align to TRBD2. CDR3 size: 14 residues. V was clipped by 2 bases and J by 5 bases; unmatched bases: 5. The germline gives CDR1 GTSNPN, CDR2 SVGIG (reference sequence).

This clonotype was counted at least ten times. The chain recombines TRBV12-3 or TRBV12-4 with TRBJ1-1, with D possibly matching TRBD1 (6 bases). Trimming shortened V by 5 bases and J by 0 bases, and 10 bases separated the two germline ends. The CDR3 covers 14 residues. CDR3 loop: CASSTGQMNTEAFF. The CDR3, as DNA: TGTGCCAGCAGTACCGGACAGATGAACACTGAAGCTTTCTTT.

In nucleotides, the CDR3 is TGTGCCAGCAGCCTTCGGACAGGCGTCCTACAGAGCTCCTACAATGAGCAGTTCTTC. Translating it yields CASSLRTGVLQSSYNEQFF. The chain carries TRBV21-1 and TRBJ2-1; whether TRBD1, the table's D call, matches the DNA was not checked. TRBV21-1 is described as a pseudogene. CDR3 length: 19 residues.

The chain carries TRBV6-5 and TRBJ1-1; D is uncertain. The ends were cut back, 2 bases at V and 3 bases at J, with 10 bases in the middle. CDR1 is MNHEY and CDR2 is SVGAGI in the germline V gene. CDR3 length: 14 amino acids. CDR3: CASSYERADTEAFF. The CDR3 nucleotides are TGTGCCAGCAGTTACGAGAGGGCGGACACTGAAGCTTTCTTT.

The chain is built from TRBV7-3 and TRBJ2-6; the D is unclear. The CDR3 covers 12 residues. Germline V gene lookup returns CDR1 SGHTA and CDR2 FQGTGA. Trimming left V 4 bases short and J 7 bases short, with 5 bases between. CDR3 DNA: TGTGCCAGCAGCTCGGATGCCAACGTCCTGACTTTC. Residues: CASSSDANVLTF.

The V call is TRBV5-5, the J call TRBJ1-4; D not certain. The V end lost 3 bases, the J end lost 13 bases, and 16 bases lay between the germline ends. This CDR3 is built from 13 residues. The germline V gene encodes CDR1 SGHKS and CDR2 YYEKEE (reference sequence). CDR3 DNA: TGTGCCAGCAGCTCGGACGTGGGGTTAGCACTGTTTTTT. Translating it yields CASSSDVGLALFF. The full variable domain, its missing parts supplied by reference TRBV5-5 and TRBJ1-4, is DAGVTQSPTHLIKTRGQQVTLRCSPISGHKSVSWYQQVLGQGPQFIFQYYEKEERGRGNFPDRFSARQFPNYSSELNVNALLLGDSALYLCASSSDVGLALFFGSGTQLSVL.

This clonotype was detected only a few times. This rearrangement joins TRBV7-2 to TRBJ1-4; 12 bases fit TRBD1. This CDR3 is 16 amino acids long. Per germline, CDR1 SGHTA and CDR2 FQGNSA. The J segment lost 8 bases and the V segment lost 4 bases, leaving 8 bases of the junction unmatched. DNA for the CDR3: TGTGCCAGCAGCTCCCGGGACAGGGGGCGGAGGGAAAAACTGTTTTTT. This gives the protein CASSSRDRGRREKLFF.

This clonotype turned up a few times. V gene TRBV5-1 combines with J gene TRBJ2-7, with D possibly being TRBD2 (6 bases). The CDR3 spans 15 residues. The germline gives CDR1 SGHRS, CDR2 YFSETQ. V was clipped by 4 bases and J by 2 bases, with 16 bases between them. CDR3 nucleotides: TGCGCCAGCAGCCCAGGGACTGCTGGCCCCTACGAGCAGTACTTC. Translation: CASSPGTAGPYEQYF.

This clonotype was seen a few times. The chain employs TRBV9 and TRBJ2-3, with a tentative D call TRBD2 (5 bases). Trimming took off 0 bases at V and 2 bases at J, with 7 bases between the two ends. Germline CDR1 is SGDLS and CDR2 is YYNGEE. The CDR3 spans 14 residues. Written as DNA, the CDR3 is TGTGCCAGCAGCGTAGAGCGGTACACAGATACGCAGTATTTT. Its translation is CASSVERYTDTQYF.

The chain carries TRBV6-5 and TRBJ2-5; 8 positions agree with TRBD2. This CDR3 is 13 amino acids long. Germline assignment: CDR1 MNHEY and CDR2 SVGAGI. V gave up 9 bases and J gave up 6 bases; unmatched junction bases: 9. CDR3 nucleotide sequence: TGTGCCAGTTCTTACGGGGGGGAGAAGACCCAGTACTTC. It encodes CASSYGGEKTQYF.

This clonotype was counted only a few times. This chain connects TRBV19 to TRBJ1-2; TRBD1 is a possible D gene (5 bases). Germline values: CDR1 LNHDA, CDR2 SQIVND (reference sequence). The CDR3 totals 17 residues. Trimming shortened V by 0 bases and J by 5 bases, and 19 bases separated the two germline ends. The DNA of the CDR3 is TGTGCCAGTAGTATAGATCTGGTTGGGACGGTGGGGTATGGCTACACCTTC. It encodes CASSIDLVGTVGYGYTF.

The V gene is TRBV6-6, the J gene TRBJ1-4; possibly TRBD1 for D (6 bases). The CDR3 is 15 amino acids. Germline V CDR1 and CDR2: MNHNY, SVGAGI (reference sequence). Trimming shortened V by 7 bases and J by 7 bases, and 19 bases separated the two germline ends. The CDR3 DNA reads TGTGCCAGCACACCTCCGGGGGCGTCCGGTGAAAAACTGTTTTTT. Translated: CASTPPGASGEKLFF.

This clonotype was counted at least ten times. The chain combines TRBV11-2 with TRBJ2-7; D gene ambiguous. V was trimmed by 2 bases and J by 5 bases, leaving 13 bases between them. This CDR3 is 14 amino acids long. Germline V CDR1 and CDR2: SGHAT, FQNNGV. In DNA form, the CDR3 reads TGTGCCAGCAGCTTATTAGGCCCGGCCCACGAGCAGTACTTC. This encodes CASSLLGPAHEQYF.

This sequence joins TRBV28 and TRBJ2-1, with D maybe TRBD1 (6 bases). V was cut by 5 bases and J by 2 bases, with 13 bases left in between. Germline V gives CDR1 MDHEN, CDR2 SYDVKM. The CDR3 has 15 residues. Here the CDR3 DNA reads TGTGCCAGCAGTCAGACAGGTCGCCCCTACAATGAGCAGTTCTTC. This translates into CASSQTGRPYNEQFF. The variable domain in full, completed from reference TRBV28 and TRBJ2-1, reads DVKVTQSSRYLVKRTGEKVFLECVQDMDHENMFWYRQDPGLGLRLIYFSYDVKMKEKGDIPEGYSVSREKKERFSLILESASTNQTSMYLCASSQTGRPYNEQFFGPGTRLTVL.

This clonotype was counted a few times. J is TRBJ1-6 and V is TRBV2; no clear D. V lost 5 bases and J 11 bases, leaving 7 bases between the germline ends. This CDR3 is 11 amino acids long. Germline V gives CDR1 SNHLY, CDR2 FYNNEI. The chain's CDR3 is CASSLTAPLHF. Written as DNA, the CDR3 is TGTGCCAGCAGTTTAACAGCACCCCTCCACTTT.

This clonotype was seen a handful of times. V gene TRBV5-1 combines with J gene TRBJ2-3; a possible D gene is TRBD2 (5 bases). The germline V gene encodes CDR1 SGHRS and CDR2 YFSETQ. Trimming left V 4 bases short and J 7 bases short, with 16 bases between. The CDR3 totals 14 residues. The CDR3: CASSPGLASYTQYF. The DNA of the CDR3 is TGCGCCAGCAGCCCCGGACTCGCCTCCTATACGCAGTATTTT. The full variable domain, completed using reference TRBV5-1 and TRBJ2-3, is KAGVTQTPRYLIKTRGQQVTLSCSPISGHRSVSWYQQTPGQGLQFLFEYFSETQRNKGNFPGRFSGRQFSNSRSEMNVSTLELGDSALYLCASSPGLASYTQYFGPGTRLTVL.

The chain recombines TRBV7-3 with TRBJ2-7; D not certain. Germline V gene lookup returns CDR1 SGHTA and CDR2 FQGTGA. The CDR3 runs to 13 residues. V lost 1 base to trimming and J lost 3 bases, with 7 bases between them. CDR3: CASSLRQVYEQYF. The CDR3 coding sequence is TGTGCCAGCAGCTTAAGGCAGGTCTACGAGCAGTACTTC.

The chain employs TRBV20-1 and TRBJ2-7; TRBD2 is a possible D gene (5 bases). From germline, CDR1 is DFQATT and CDR2 SNEGSKA (reference sequence). V dropped 4 bases and J dropped 6 bases, with 10 bases sitting between them. The CDR3 runs to 11 residues. The CDR3 DNA sequence: TGCAGTGCTACACGGGGTCCCGAGCAGTACTTC. This sequence encodes CSATRGPEQYF.

This clonotype was seen many times. The gene calls are TRBV12-3 or TRBV12-4 and TRBJ1-1, with D hard to call. The CDR3 has 16 residues. Trimming stripped 6 bases from V and 1 base from J, with 18 bases between. DNA of the CDR3: TGTGCCAGCAGGATCGGGTTTTCCCTCCCGAACACTGAAGCTTTCTTT. Translating gives CASRIGFSLPNTEAFF.

This clonotype was observed a few times. The chain links TRBV12-3 or TRBV12-4 to TRBJ1-1; D is uncertain. V lost 10 bases to trimming and J lost 0 bases, with 15 bases between them. CDR3 size: 14 residues. CDR3 amino acids: CATTGRSMNTEAFF. CDR3 DNA: TGTGCCACCACCGGACGGTCGATGAACACTGAAGCTTTCTTT.

This clonotype was detected ten times or more. This chain joins TRBV7-9 and TRBJ1-1; maybe TRBD1 (5 bases). Germline CDR1 and CDR2: SEHNR and FQNEAQ (reference sequence). The CDR3 totals 14 residues. The V gene lost 4 bases and the J gene lost 9 bases, with 18 bases spanning the gap. Written as DNA, the CDR3 is TGTGCCAGCAGCTCCCGACCAGTCGGGGACCAAGCTTTCTTT. It codes for CASSSRPVGDQAFF.

Many counts were recorded for this clonotype. The rearrangement uses TRBV5-1 and TRBJ2-6; no definite D call. V gave up 0 bases and J gave up 2 bases, with 6 bases separating them. This CDR3 is built from 15 residues. Germline-derived CDR1 and CDR2 are SGHRS and YFSETQ. DNA of the CDR3: TGCGCCAGCAGCTTGGAGGGCGCTGGGGCCAACGTCCTGACTTTC. This codes for CASSLEGAGANVLTF.

The CDR3 region has the DNA TGCAGCGTCGCACTAGCGGGAGTCTTAAGCGAGCAGTACTTC. This translates into CSVALAGVLSEQYF. The gene calls are TRBV29-1 and TRBJ2-7; 11 bases are a match to TRBD2. CDR1 SQVTM and CDR2 ANQGSEA come from the germline V gene. V dropped 6 bases and J dropped 6; count of bases not matched to a gene: 10. The CDR3 contains 14 residues.

At least ten counts were recorded for this clonotype. The chain has TRBV7-8 and TRBJ2-1; D remains ambiguous. V lost 4 bases to trimming and J lost 9 bases, with 10 bases between them. CDR3 size: 12 residues. The germline V gene has CDR1 SGHVS and CDR2 FQNEAQ. CDR3 DNA: TGTGCCAGCAGCTCAGAGTCTGGTGAGCAGTTCTTC. Amino acids: CASSSESGEQFF.

This clonotype was seen ten or more times. This chain uses TRBV29-1 with TRBJ2-2, with no clear D. The V end was cut by 4 bases, the J end by 6 bases, with 12 bases between. Germline-derived CDR1 and CDR2 are SQVTM and ANQGSEA. This CDR3 has 13 amino acids. This CDR3 reads CSVAYGNPGELFF. CDR3 nucleotide sequence: TGCAGCGTTGCGTACGGTAACCCCGGGGAGCTGTTTTTT.